These 18 T cell receptor beta chains share one sample of origin, sequenced in a study of T cell responses to AZD1222 COVID-19 vaccine. Only in-frame clones appear in the TCRdb table, and some are missing; sequencing was by immunoSEQ multiplex PCR. Of 150,000 to 200,000 clones in the sample, more than 80% were seen once. The sequenced sample was peripheral blood, obtained on day 0 of AZD1222 vaccination. The origin of the receptors is an adult in good health.

The rearrangement joins TRBV11-2 to TRBJ1-1; TRBD1 aligns across 8 bases. J was trimmed by 8 bases and V by 3 bases; bases with no gene match: 8. Germline CDR1 reads SGHAT; CDR2 reads FQNNGV. The CDR3 has 14 residues. This CDR3 reads CASSFVPGGREAFF. In nucleotides, the CDR3 is TGTGCCAGCAGCTTCGTTCCAGGGGGCCGAGAAGCTTTCTTT.

Turning to this clone: The same CDR3 arises from other DNA sequences in this sample as well. V is TRBV18 and J is TRBJ1-2, with 9 bases identical to TRBD1. Germline CDR1 and CDR2: KGHSH and LQKENI. Unmatched junction bases numbered 4, after V lost 3 bases and J lost 5 bases. CDR3 length equals 14 residues. CDR3 sequence: CASSPMGQGYGYTF. Written as DNA, the CDR3 is TGTGCCAGCTCACCTATGGGACAGGGATATGGCTACACCTTC.

Here the CDR3 reads CASSLGSSGQVNRTGRYEQYF. The CDR3 DNA sequence: TGCGCCAGCAGCCTTGGGAGTTCAGGACAGGTAAACCGGACGGGACGATACGAGCAGTACTTC. V gene TRBV4-1 combines with J gene TRBJ2-7; 7 bases are shared with TRBD1. Trimming cost V 4 bases and J 4 bases; bases outside gene matches: 28. Germline CDR1 and CDR2: MGHRA and YSYEKL. This CDR3 region has 21 residues.

J is TRBJ1-6 and V is TRBV5-4; possibly TRBD1 for D (6 bases). The germline gives CDR1 SGHNT, CDR2 YYREEE (reference sequence). The CDR3 consists of 16 residues. V was clipped by 5 bases and J by 14 bases, with 26 bases between them. The CDR3 nucleotides read TGTGCCAGCAGTCGCGGTGACGGACAGTTATTCGGGGCCCTCCACTTT. Its protein is CASSRGDGQLFGALHF.

This chain joins TRBV6-5 and TRBJ2-3; the D call may be TRBD1 or TRBD2 (5 bases each). Germline assignment: CDR1 MNHEY and CDR2 SVGAGI. This CDR3 contains 15 residues. V was pared by 7 bases and J by 1 base, with 15 bases between. The CDR3 nucleotides are TGTGCCAGCACCCGGACCCAGGGAGGCACAGATACGCAGTATTTT. It is translated as CASTRTQGGTDTQYF.

The chain links TRBV9 to TRBJ2-2, with a tentative D call TRBD2 (7 bases). CDR1 and CDR2 (germline): SGDLS, YYNGEE. The V end was cut by 3 bases, the J end by 5 bases, with 14 bases between. CDR3 length: 15 residues. The CDR3 protein is CASSARGGSTGELFF. The CDR3 DNA sequence: TGTGCCAGCAGCGCTAGGGGGGGCTCGACCGGGGAGCTGTTTTTT.

The chain joins TRBV6-5 to TRBJ2-7; TRBD2 matches at 7 bases. Losses at the gene ends were 0 bases for V and 2 bases for J; bases not matched to a gene: 4. The germline V gene encodes CDR1 MNHEY and CDR2 SVGAGI. The CDR3 is 15 amino acids. The CDR3 DNA reads as TGTGCCAGCAGTTACTCGCCTAGCGGTCCCTACGAGCAGTACTTC. Translation gives CASSYSPSGPYEQYF.

This clone appeared a single time. The chain is built from TRBV6-5 and TRBJ1-2; D unresolved. Germline values: CDR1 MNHEY, CDR2 SVGAGI. CDR3 length equals 13 residues. The V gene lost 4 bases and the J gene lost 8 bases, with 14 bases spanning the gap. CDR3 in DNA: TGTGCCAGCAGTTTGCGGGGAACTGGGGGCTACACCTTC. Translated: CASSLRGTGGYTF.

The CDR3 loop reads CASAQGLANEQFF. The CDR3 region has the DNA TGTGCCAGCGCTCAGGGGTTGGCCAATGAGCAGTTCTTC. The genes are TRBV7-9 and TRBJ2-1; a weak D match, TRBD1 (6 bases). The CDR3 is 13 amino acids. V lost 8 bases to trimming and J lost 6 bases, with 14 bases between them. Germline V gene lookup returns CDR1 SEHNR and CDR2 FQNEAQ (reference sequence).

The rearrangement links TRBV7-9 to TRBJ1-2; no reliable D call. Germline V gene lookup returns CDR1 SEHNR and CDR2 FQNEAQ (reference sequence). The CDR3 totals 12 residues. Trimming took 1 base from V and 4 from J, leaving 4 bases between them. CDR3 in DNA: TGTGCCAGCAGCTTAGACGGCTATGGCTACACCTTC. As protein: CASSLDGYGYTF.

The V gene is TRBV6-5, the J gene TRBJ1-2; D remains unclear. CDR3 size: 15 residues. V lost 0 bases to trimming and J lost 4 bases, with 12 bases between them. The V gene's germline CDR1 is MNHEY and CDR2 SVGAGI. CDR3 sequence reads: CASSYSMGQIYGYTF. The CDR3 region has the DNA TGTGCCAGCAGTTACTCGATGGGCCAGATCTATGGCTACACCTTC.

The rearrangement links TRBV24-1 to TRBJ1-5; D unresolved. With 0 bases removed from V and 1 base from J, the gap between germline ends came to 24 bases. The CDR3 is 21 amino acids. From germline, CDR1 is KGHDR and CDR2 SFDVKD. CDR3 residues: CATSDLPLLHGENVSNQPQHF. The CDR3 DNA reads as TGTGCCACCAGTGATTTGCCCCTCTTACATGGGGAAAATGTCAGCAATCAGCCCCAGCATTTT.

This clone was seen more than once but under ten times. This rearrangement joins TRBV7-9 to TRBJ2-1; 9 bases align to TRBD2. The germline V gene has CDR1 SEHNR and CDR2 FQNEAQ (reference sequence). The CDR3 totals 17 residues. Trimming cost V 3 bases and J 8 bases; bases outside gene matches: 14. This CDR3 reads CASSLGTGGRAWDEQFF. The CDR3 nucleotides read TGTGCCAGCAGCTTGGGAACCGGCGGGAGGGCCTGGGATGAGCAGTTCTTC.

The chain links TRBV6-5 to TRBJ1-6; D gene unclear. The CDR3 contains 15 residues. V lost 0 bases and J lost 4, with 7 bases in between. CDR1 is MNHEY, CDR2 SVGAGI, per germline. In nucleotides, the CDR3 is TGTGCCAGCAGTTACTCAGAGACATATAATTCACCCCTCCACTTT. Translating it yields CASSYSETYNSPLHF.

This chain links TRBV19 with TRBJ2-7, with D perhaps matching TRBD2 (5 bases). This CDR3 spans 13 amino acids. Germline V gene sequence: CDR1 LNHDA, CDR2 SQIVND (reference sequence). The V and J ends lost 3 bases and 6 bases respectively, with 12 bases between them. DNA of the CDR3: TGTGCCAGTAGTATGACCGCCGAGGGCGAGCAGTACTTC. Its translation is CASSMTAEGEQYF.

The rearrangement joins TRBV27 to TRBJ2-1, with 10 positions matching TRBD1. Germline-derived CDR1 and CDR2 are MNHEY and SMNVEV (reference sequence). V was pared by 7 bases and J by 8 bases, with 5 bases of the junction left unmatched. The CDR3 runs to 13 residues. Here the CDR3 reads CASTGTGAYEQFF. In nucleotides, the CDR3 is TGTGCCAGCACCGGGACAGGGGCTTATGAGCAGTTCTTC.

J is TRBJ1-6 and V is TRBV2; 10 nucleotides match TRBD1. J lost 9 bases, V lost 7 bases, and 3 bases had no gene match. This CDR3 comprises 13 residues. CDR1 SNHLY and CDR2 FYNNEI come from the germline V gene. CDR3 amino acids: CASKGDRGSPLHF. DNA of the CDR3: TGTGCCAGCAAAGGGGACAGGGGTTCACCCCTCCACTTT. The full variable domain, in which reference TRBV2 and TRBJ1-6 provide the parts outside the CDR3, is EPEVTQTPSHQVTQMGQEVILRCVPISNHLYFYWYRQILGQKVEFLVSFYNNEISEKSEIFDDQFSVERPDGSNFTLKIRSTKLEDSAMYFCASKGDRGSPLHFGNGTRLTVT.

The V call is TRBV3-1 (or the pseudogene TRBV3-2), the J call TRBJ1-2, with 9 bases matching TRBD1. This CDR3 is built from 16 residues. The germline V gene encodes CDR1 LGHDT and CDR2 YNNKEL (reference sequence). V lost 2 bases, J lost 4 bases, and 8 bases stayed unmatched. The CDR3 here is CASSQLRQGGSYGYTF. CDR3 coding DNA: TGTGCCAGCAGCCAACTTAGACAGGGGGGATCCTATGGCTACACCTTC.